This T cell receptor (beta chain) appears in the sequencing data of a study of vaccination effects on CD4 cells after COVID-19. Study-level background: Two-dose BNT162b2 or mRNA-1273 vaccination was given to participants. Study-wide points: Only a single clone (1 of 255 vaccine-induced clones in healthy vaccinees) cross-reacted with common cold coronaviruses.

In the case of this clone: The antigen is unknown.

Assay: immunoSEQ multiplex PCR; the TCRdb copy retains only in-frame clones and omits some. The data contain roughly 41,000 clones, about two thirds of them singletons. Germline CDR1 SEHNR, CDR2 FQNEAQ (reference sequence). The germline V and J ends were trimmed by 5 bases and 5 bases, with 18 bases remaining between them. The CDR3 spans 16 residues. Antigen-specific CD4+ T cells were expanded (with viral peptide pools) by the ViraFEST assay ahead of sequencing. CD4+ T cells were isolated after less than 13 days of culture. Nucleocapsid antibodies were negative in the vaccine recipients, who had never had SARS-CoV-2 infection. For each well, two million PBMC were cultured with about 9.4 IU/ml IL-2 and 8 to 10 ug/ml peptides.

The J gene is TRBJ1-4, the V gene TRBV7-9; perhaps TRBD1 as D (6 bases). The sequences come from CD4+ T cells from PBMCs cultured with HCoV-OC43 spike peptides, collected before COVID-19 vaccination. As for subset: HCoV-OC43 spike overlapping peptide pool stimulation. The TCR was taken from a human donor who received a COVID-19 vaccine. This chain's CDR3 is CASSPGVAKRNEKLFF. CDR3 nucleotide sequence: TGTGCCAGCAGCCCAGGGGTGGCCAAAAGAAATGAAAAACTGTTTTTT.